A selection of T cell receptor beta chains follows, all from one sample in a study of cytomegalovirus exposure and HLA in healthy donors. Measured with immunoSEQ multiplex PCR; TCRdb has only the in-frame clones, and not every one. The sample holds about 230,000 clones, 70% to 90% seen once. The source material was PBMCs. These receptors all come from a girl aged 2-9 years in good health and CMV-seronegative. Both conserved end residues are part of each CDR3. The D gene is left open where the match is weak. Size tells how often a clone was seen (once, few, many) or the class of an expanded clone, and some rows leave it out.

J gene	clone size	V gene	D gene	CDR3 protein	CDR3 DNA
TRBJ2-2	.	TRBV7-9	.	CASSSSGQNTGELFF	TGTGCCAGCAGCTCCTCGGGACAGAACACCGGGGAGCTGTTTTTT
TRBJ1-2	few	TRBV7-6	TRBD1	CASSARTGASGYTF	TGTGCCAGCAGCGCCCGGACAGGGGCCTCCGGCTACACCTTC
TRBJ1-3	.	TRBV2	TRBD1	CASSDRTGSSGNTIYF	TGTGCCAGCAGTGATAGGACAGGGAGCTCTGGAAACACCATATATTTT
TRBJ1-3	.	TRBV9	.	CASSPQGRGNTIYF	TGTGCCAGCAGCCCCCAGGGCCGCGGAAACACCATATATTTT
TRBJ2-7	.	TRBV21-1	.	CASSKVRGRGGSEQYF	TGTGCCAGCAGCAAAGTCCGCGGGCGGGGGGGTTCCGAGCAGTACTTC
TRBJ1-1	few	TRBV6-5	TRBD1	CASSLDRGDTEAFF	TGTGCCAGCTCCTTGGACAGGGGCGACACTGAAGCTTTCTTT
TRBJ2-1	once	TRBV5-4	.	CAWPTGTGVYNEQFF	TGTGCCTGGCCCACCGGGACTGGTGTATACAATGAGCAGTTCTTC
TRBJ1-1	.	TRBV5-4	.	CASSQQQQVGNTEAFF	TGTGCCAGCAGCCAACAACAACAGGTGGGGAACACTGAAGCTTTCTTT
TRBJ1-1	.	TRBV5-1	.	CASSLGPQGGDTEAFF	TGCGCCAGCAGCTTGGGGCCTCAGGGAGGGGACACTGAAGCTTTCTTT
TRBJ1-2	.	TRBV5-1	.	CASSSSGTPNYGYTF	TGCGCCAGCAGCTCGTCCGGGACACCGAACTATGGCTACACCTTC
TRBJ1-3	.	TRBV30	.	CAWSPLGNTIYF	TGTGCCTGGAGCCCTTTAGGAAACACCATATATTTT
TRBJ1-1	few	TRBV6-5	TRBD1	CASSYLDRGKAFF	TGTGCCAGCAGTTACCTTGACAGGGGTAAAGCTTTCTTT
TRBJ2-2	.	TRBV6-1	TRBD2	CASSVAGLAGVGTGELFF	TGTGCCAGCAGTGTCGCGGGACTAGCGGGAGTCGGCACCGGGGAGCTGTTTTTT
TRBJ2-5	.	TRBV9	TRBD2	CASSVSSGIQETQYF	TGTGCCAGCAGCGTTTCTAGCGGGATACAAGAGACCCAGTACTTC
TRBJ1-2	.	TRBV4-1	TRBD1	CASSHFTRDRDGYTF	TGCGCCAGCAGCCACTTTACCCGGGACAGAGATGGCTACACCTTC
TRBJ2-1	.	TRBV27	TRBD2	CASSFRVAGGSYNEQFF	TGTGCCAGCAGTTTCAGGGTAGCGGGGGGTTCTTACAATGAGCAGTTCTTC
TRBJ2-1	few	TRBV6-6	.	CASSESGLRPEQFF	TGTGCCAGCAGTGAGAGCGGGCTCAGGCCTGAGCAGTTCTTC
TRBJ1-2	once	TRBV6-1	.	CASSEPRRGYTF	TGTGCCAGCAGTGAACCGAGGAGGGGCTACACCTTC
TRBJ2-1	.	TRBV5-8	TRBD1	CASGRLGQGRYNEQFF	TGTGCCAGCGGCCGCCTTGGACAGGGGAGGTACAATGAGCAGTTCTTC
TRBJ2-5	.	TRBV11-2	TRBD2	CASSLVLAGEETQYF	TGTGCCAGCAGCTTAGTACTAGCGGGAGAGGAGACCCAGTACTTC
TRBJ2-5	.	TRBV5-1	TRBD1	CASSVDRTQETQYF	TGCGCCAGCAGCGTGGACAGGACGCAAGAGACCCAGTACTTC
TRBJ1-1	.	TRBV7-9	.	CSSSVLGDTEAFF	TGTTCCAGCAGCGTCTTAGGGGACACTGAAGCTTTCTTT
TRBJ2-7	.	TRBV2	TRBD1	CASSGTGPTYEQYF	TGTGCCAGCAGTGGGACAGGGCCCACCTACGAGCAGTACTTC
TRBJ2-5	.	TRBV5-4	TRBD2	CASSLAGRGVETQYF	TGTGCCAGCAGCTTGGCCGGACGGGGGGTAGAGACCCAGTACTTC
TRBJ2-7	.	TRBV19	TRBD1	CASSLGQGHEQYF	TGTGCCAGTAGCCTTGGACAGGGCCACGAGCAGTACTTC
TRBJ1-5	.	TRBV2	.	CASQRQGNQPQHF	TGTGCCAGCCAAAGACAGGGCAATCAGCCCCAGCATTTT
TRBJ2-7	once	TRBV5-6	TRBD1	CASSMRQGTRYEQYF	TGTGCCAGCAGCATGAGACAGGGGACCCGCTACGAGCAGTACTTC
TRBJ2-3	.	TRBV9	.	CASTKGRNADTQYF	TGTGCCAGCACTAAGGGGCGTAACGCAGATACGCAGTATTTT
TRBJ1-6	.	TRBV5-1	TRBD1	CASSFMTGPSPLHF	TGCGCCAGCAGCTTCATGACAGGGCCTTCACCCCTCCACTTT
TRBJ2-7	.	TRBV9	TRBD2	CASSTHSGRASYEQYF	TGTGCCAGCAGCACCCATAGCGGGAGGGCCTCCTACGAGCAGTACTTC
TRBJ2-2	.	TRBV10-3	.	CAIKGDRDLSPGELFF	TGTGCCATCAAGGGGGACCGGGACCTTTCCCCCGGGGAGCTGTTTTTT
TRBJ1-1	.	TRBV6-4	TRBD1	CASSTTGGAHTEAFF	TGTGCCAGCAGTACGACAGGGGGGGCCCACACTGAAGCTTTCTTT
TRBJ2-1	.	TRBV5-1	.	CASSSRSSYNEQFF	TGCGCCAGCAGCTCGAGGAGCTCCTACAATGAGCAGTTCTTC
TRBJ1-6	.	TRBV2	TRBD1	CASSEFTGGSPLHF	TGTGCCAGCAGTGAATTCACAGGGGGTTCACCCCTCCACTTT
TRBJ2-7	.	TRBV6-1	TRBD1	CASSGPGQGVTYEQYF	TGTGCCAGCAGTGGACCGGGACAGGGTGTCACCTACGAGCAGTACTTC
TRBJ1-5	.	TRBV27	TRBD1	CASSSLGTGGFGQPQHF	TGTGCCAGCAGTTCCCTGGGGACAGGGGGCTTCGGTCAGCCCCAGCATTTT
TRBJ1-2	few	TRBV5-4	TRBD1	CASSLALDRGRGYTF	TGTGCCAGCAGCTTGGCCCTGGACAGGGGGCGTGGCTACACCTTC
TRBJ2-1	.	TRBV7-8	TRBD2	CASSSFGGALNEQFF	TGTGCCAGCAGCTCCTTCGGGGGGGCTCTCAATGAGCAGTTCTTC
TRBJ1-2	.	TRBV6-6	TRBD1	CASRHRDRDMYGYTF	TGTGCCAGCAGGCACCGGGACAGGGATATGTATGGCTACACCTTC
TRBJ2-3	.	TRBV5-4	TRBD2	CASSLAGGSTDTQYF	TGTGCCAGCAGCTTGGCGGGAGGTAGCACAGATACGCAGTATTTT
TRBJ2-1	.	TRBV15	.	CATSRDRFGDEQFF	TGTGCCACCAGCAGAGACCGGTTCGGGGATGAGCAGTTCTTC
TRBJ2-1	.	TRBV18	.	CASSAGQNEQFF	TGTGCCAGCTCGGCGGGTCAGAATGAGCAGTTCTTC
TRBJ1-2	few	TRBV11-2	.	CASSLVPGDAYGYTF	TGTGCCAGCAGCTTAGTTCCAGGGGATGCCTATGGCTACACCTTC
TRBJ2-2	.	TRBV18	.	CASSRVQDNTGELFF	TGTGCCAGCTCACGCGTTCAGGACAATACCGGGGAGCTGTTTTTT
TRBJ2-3	.	TRBV27	.	CASTEKSWGGTFTDTQYF	TGTGCCAGCACCGAGAAATCCTGGGGCGGAACCTTCACAGATACGCAGTATTTT
TRBJ2-3	once	TRBV29-1	.	CSAIKLAPDTQYF	TGCAGCGCCATAAAACTAGCCCCAGATACGCAGTATTTT
TRBJ1-4	.	TRBV14	TRBD1	CASSPTGIATNEKLFF	TGTGCCAGCAGCCCGACAGGGATTGCAACTAATGAAAAACTGTTTTTT